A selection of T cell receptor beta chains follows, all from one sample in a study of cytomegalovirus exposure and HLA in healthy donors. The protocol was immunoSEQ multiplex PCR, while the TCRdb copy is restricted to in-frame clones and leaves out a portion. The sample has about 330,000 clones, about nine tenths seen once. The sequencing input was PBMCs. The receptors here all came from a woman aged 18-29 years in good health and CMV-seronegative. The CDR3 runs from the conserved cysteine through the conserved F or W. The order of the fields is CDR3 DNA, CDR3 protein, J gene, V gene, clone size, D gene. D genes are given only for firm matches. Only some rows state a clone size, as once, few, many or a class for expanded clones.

TGTGCCAGCAGCTTATTAGGACTAGCGGGAGGCTACAATGAGCAGTTCTTC | CASSLLGLAGGYNEQFF | TRBJ2-1 | TRBV7-2 | . | TRBD2
TGCGCCAGCAGCTTTGACGGGAATCAGCCCCAGCATTTT | CASSFDGNQPQHF | TRBJ1-5 | TRBV5-1 | . | .
TGTGCCAGTAGTATTGAACAGTATAGCAATCAGCCCCAGCATTTT | CASSIEQYSNQPQHF | TRBJ1-5 | TRBV19 | . | .
TGTGCCATCAGCGACGACCAGGGGATAGATGAGCAGTTCTTC | CAISDDQGIDEQFF | TRBJ2-1 | TRBV10-3 | . | .
TGTGCCAGCAGCTTATCGCGGAGCACAGATACGCAGTATTTT | CASSLSRSTDTQYF | TRBJ2-3 | TRBV7-2 | . | .
TGTGCCAGCAGCGGTCCGGGACTAGCGGGTTACGAGCAGTACTTC | CASSGPGLAGYEQYF | TRBJ2-7 | TRBV5-5 | few | TRBD2
TGTGCCAGCAGTTACTCGTACAGGGATGACACTGAAGCTTTCTTT | CASSYSYRDDTEAFF | TRBJ1-1 | TRBV6-5 | . | .
TGCGCCAGCAGCCTAAATGGCCAGGGATTCACCGGGGAGCTGTTTTTT | CASSLNGQGFTGELFF | TRBJ2-2 | TRBV5-1 | . | .
TGTGCCAGCACTCACGGACAGGGGGGCGAGACCCAGTACTTC | CASTHGQGGETQYF | TRBJ2-5 | TRBV28 | once | TRBD1
TGTGCCAGCTCACCGACCACTAGCGGGAGATACGAGCAGTACTTC | CASSPTTSGRYEQYF | TRBJ2-7 | TRBV18 | . | TRBD2
TGTGCCAGCAGTTTACAGGGGAGGGGTGAAAAACTGTTTTTT | CASSLQGRGEKLFF | TRBJ1-4 | TRBV27 | . | .
TGTGCCAGCAGCCAAACAGGGGGCCCATTCTACGAGCAGTACTTC | CASSQTGGPFYEQYF | TRBJ2-7 | TRBV4-2 | . | TRBD1
TGTGCCAGCAGTTACTGGACAGGGGCGAACACCGGGGAGCTGTTTTTT | CASSYWTGANTGELFF | TRBJ2-2 | TRBV6-5 | once | TRBD1
TGTGCCAGCATTCCCGCCGACCTAGGCTATGGCTACACCTTC | CASIPADLGYGYTF | TRBJ1-2 | TRBV28 | . | .
TGTGCCAGCAGTCACACTAGCGGGACCTTCTACGAGCAGTACTTC | CASSHTSGTFYEQYF | TRBJ2-7 | TRBV5-6 | few | TRBD2
TGTGCCAGCAGCTTGTGGGGGACAGGAAAATACGAGCAGTACTTC | CASSLWGTGKYEQYF | TRBJ2-7 | TRBV5-4 | . | TRBD1
TGCGCCAGCAGCCCAGGGGTTTACAGCGAAAAACTGTTTTTT | CASSPGVYSEKLFF | TRBJ1-4 | TRBV4-1 | . | .
TGTGCCAGCAGTTCGCAGGGGGACGCTGGAAACACCATATATTTT | CASSSQGDAGNTIYF | TRBJ1-3 | TRBV7-3 | . | TRBD1
TGTGCCAGCAGCTTGGTTCCAGCGGGGACCAATGAGCAGTTCTTC | CASSLVPAGTNEQFF | TRBJ2-1 | TRBV5-6 | . | TRBD2
TGTGCCAGCAGGAACAGCGGGTTGAACACCGGGGAGCTGTTTTTT | CASRNSGLNTGELFF | TRBJ2-2 | TRBV6-5 | few | .
TGTGCCAGTAGTTCCCGCGGGGGCTCTGGAAACACCATATATTTT | CASSSRGGSGNTIYF | TRBJ1-3 | TRBV19 | few | .
TGTGCCAGCAGTTCCCCGAATCAGCCCCAGCATTTT | CASSSPNQPQHF | TRBJ1-5 | TRBV6-5 | . | .
TGTGCCAGTAGTATTGGGGAGGACTACGAGCAGTACTTC | CASSIGEDYEQYF | TRBJ2-7 | TRBV19 | . | .
TGCGCCAGCAGCCAAGTCGAGCGGGGTACCTACGAGCAGTACTTC | CASSQVERGTYEQYF | TRBJ2-7 | TRBV4-1 | . | TRBD2
TGTGCCAGCAGCTTGGACACAGGAACCTACGAGCAGTACTTC | CASSLDTGTYEQYF | TRBJ2-7 | TRBV5-5 | . | .
TGTGCCAGCAAATTGGGGACAGTCCAAGAGACCCAGTACTTC | CASKLGTVQETQYF | TRBJ2-5 | TRBV2 | . | TRBD1
TGTGCCAGCCGACCGGGACAGGGGACGAACACTGAAGCTTTCTTT | CASRPGQGTNTEAFF | TRBJ1-1 | TRBV27 | . | TRBD1
TGTGCCAGCAGCGTAGGGAGCGGGAACTCCTACGAGCAGTACTTC | CASSVGSGNSYEQYF | TRBJ2-7 | TRBV9 | . | TRBD2
TGCAGCGTGGATTCGGACAGGTCTGGCTACACCTTC | CSVDSDRSGYTF | TRBJ1-2 | TRBV29-1 | . | TRBD1
TGTGCCAGCAGTTACTCTAGGACACCTGGAAACACCATATATTTT | CASSYSRTPGNTIYF | TRBJ1-3 | TRBV6-5 | once | .
TGTGCCAGCAGTGACCGGACAGGGGGCGCATATGGCTACACCTTC | CASSDRTGGAYGYTF | TRBJ1-2 | TRBV6-1 | . | TRBD1
TGTGCCAGCTCACTGGTCAGCGACAACACTGAAGCTTTCTTT | CASSLVSDNTEAFF | TRBJ1-1 | TRBV18 | . | .
TGTGCCAGCAGTTCCGGGTCGGGCTATGGCTACACCTTC | CASSSGSGYGYTF | TRBJ1-2 | TRBV7-2 | . | .
TGCGCCAGCAGCTTGATTGCAGGGGTGGACACCGGGGAGCTGTTTTTT | CASSLIAGVDTGELFF | TRBJ2-2 | TRBV5-1 | . | .
TGTGCCAGCAGCCGCCGGGACAGCTCATATAGCAATCAGCCCCAGCATTTT | CASSRRDSSYSNQPQHF | TRBJ1-5 | TRBV7-3 | . | TRBD1
TGTGCCAGCAGTTCAGACGCGGGGGAGTGGAATGAGCAGTTCTTC | CASSSDAGEWNEQFF | TRBJ2-1 | TRBV6-5 | . | TRBD2
TGTGCCAGCAGTTTAGGTGGTACATACACCTTC | CASSLGGTYTF | TRBJ1-2 | TRBV27 | . | .
TGTGCCAGCAGCACCTCGGGTAGCGGGGCCCAAGAGACCCAGTACTTC | CASSTSGSGAQETQYF | TRBJ2-5 | TRBV11-2 | few | TRBD2
TGTGCCAGCTCACCGGGGAAGGGGCTCGAGCAGTACTTC | CASSPGKGLEQYF | TRBJ2-7 | TRBV18 | . | .
TGTGCCAGCAGTGAGTCCTCAGGGGTGGTTTCAGAGCAGTTCTTC | CASSESSGVVSEQFF | TRBJ2-1 | TRBV2 | . | .
TGTGCCAGCAGCTTAGAGGGGGCCAACGAGCAGTACTTC | CASSLEGANEQYF | TRBJ2-7 | TRBV7-9 | . | TRBD1
TGCACCAGCAGCCAAGAAGGGACTAGCGGGAGGGCCGAAGGTTCCTACGAGCAGTACTTC | CTSSQEGTSGRAEGSYEQYF | TRBJ2-7 | TRBV1 | . | .
TGTGCCAGCAGCGCAACCGGGACAGGACTATATGGCTACACCTTC | CASSATGTGLYGYTF | TRBJ1-2 | TRBV9 | few | TRBD1
TGTGCCAGTACGGGTTTTTTCTCCTACGAGCAGTACTTC | CASTGFFSYEQYF | TRBJ2-7 | TRBV28 | . | .
TGTGCCAGTAGTTTAGACAGGTTTAATCAGCCCCAGCATTTT | CASSLDRFNQPQHF | TRBJ1-5 | TRBV19 | few | .